This TCR beta chain derives from a study of early T cells in non-severe SARS-CoV-2 infection. The wider study: With bulk RNA from unsorted whole blood as input, sequencing yielded unpaired chains.

Study results and limitations: CD4 and private specificities were missed by VDJdb matching, which favored anti-spike CD8 responses.

This clonotype was counted at least ten times. Its cognate antigen is unknown. V was shortened by 5 bases and J by 4 bases, with 17 bases between the two germline ends. The V gene's germline CDR1 is SGHTA and CDR2 FQGNSA. This CDR3 comprises 15 residues. As part of library construction, unique molecular identifiers were attached to individual cDNA molecules. TCRdb reprocessed the 5' RACE reads with MiXCR, giving one entry per CDR3 protein. The profile shows 60,000 to 70,000 distinct CDR3 sequences, around 4.9% of them singletons. The chain carries TRBV7-2 and TRBJ2-5; tentative D call: TRBD2 (5 bases). Material for sequencing was whole blood. The receptor's source is an adult who was a healthcare worker with PCR-confirmed SARS-CoV-2 infection or an uninfected control (not recorded which). The CDR3 loop reads CASSQNHGIGETQYF. In DNA form, the CDR3 reads TGTGCCAGCAGCCAAAACCACGGGATAGGAGAGACCCAGTACTTC. The complete variable domain, with remaining parts taken from reference TRBV7-2 and TRBJ2-5, reads GAGVSQSPSNKVTEKGKDVELRCDPISGHTALYWYRQSLGQGLEFLIYFQGNSAPDKSGLPSDRFSAERTGGSVSTLTIQRTQQEDSAVYLCASSQNHGIGETQYFGPGTRLLVL.